A selection of T cell receptor beta chains follows, all from one sample in a study of long-term antiretroviral therapy in people with HIV. Using immunoSEQ multiplex PCR, the repertoire was profiled, and TCRdb retains in-frame clones only, with some absent. The sample comprises about 24,000 clones, 90% to 95% of which are singletons, and less than 2.5% rests with the top ten. The sample was unsorted PBMCs, taken almost 5 years after starting antiretroviral therapy. The receptors shown here come from a woman between 50 and 59 years old with HIV. CDR3s include the opening cysteine and the closing phenylalanine or tryptophan. A D gene is named only where the DNA matches it firmly. Expanded clones get a size class; other rows say once, few or many, or leave the size out.

V gene	J gene	D gene	clone size	CDR3 protein	CDR3 DNA
TRBV5-5	TRBJ2-7	.	.	CASSLQPLTEQYF	TGTGCCAGCAGTTTACAACCCCTGACCGAACAGTACTTC
TRBV15	TRBJ1-2	.	.	CATSARDGDYGYTF	TGTGCCACCAGCGCCCGGGACGGAGACTATGGCTACACCTTC
TRBV13	TRBJ2-2	TRBD2	.	CASSFLTSGNTGELFF	TGTGCCAGCAGCTTCCTGACTAGCGGAAACACCGGGGAGCTGTTTTTT
TRBV6-5	TRBJ2-7	.	.	CASSYGHLYEQYF	TGTGCCAGCAGTTATGGACATTTGTACGAGCAGTACTTC
TRBV7-2	TRBJ1-2	TRBD1	.	CASSLSGGFNYGYTF	TGTGCCAGCAGCTTATCAGGGGGCTTCAACTATGGCTACACCTTC
TRBV5-1	TRBJ2-3	.	.	CASSSGFGTDTQYF	TGCGCCAGCAGCTCCGGGTTCGGGACAGATACGCAGTATTTT
TRBV29-1	TRBJ1-2	.	once	CSGGLGEGYGYTF	TGCAGCGGCGGACTCGGAGAGGGTTATGGCTACACCTTC
TRBV2	TRBJ2-5	.	.	CASSARQQETQYF	TGTGCCAGCAGTGCCCGGCAGCAAGAGACCCAGTACTTC
TRBV27	TRBJ2-5	TRBD2	.	CASSSFGGGVETQYF	TGTGCCAGCAGTTCCTTCGGGGGGGGCGTCGAGACCCAGTACTTC
TRBV10-3	TRBJ1-1	.	.	CAISAREGLGSTEAFF	TGTGCCATCAGTGCCAGGGAGGGGCTGGGAAGCACTGAAGCTTTCTTT
TRBV5-5	TRBJ1-1	.	.	CATTLTDSLGTEAFF	TGTGCCACCACTTTGACAGACTCCCTGGGCACTGAAGCTTTCTTT
TRBV18	TRBJ2-2	.	.	CASSGNTGELFF	TGTGCCAGCTCCGGAAACACCGGGGAGCTGTTTTTT
TRBV28	TRBJ1-1	TRBD1	.	CASSLPGTGTTNTEAFF	TGTGCCAGCAGTTTACCCGGGACAGGGACCACGAACACTGAAGCTTTCTTT
TRBV7-2	TRBJ2-1	.	.	CASSLVAGNNEQFF	TGTGCCAGCAGCTTAGTGGCAGGGAACAATGAGCAGTTCTTC
TRBV6-6	TRBJ2-7	TRBD1	.	CASSRDRHYEQYF	TGTGCCAGCTCCCGGGACAGACATTACGAGCAGTACTTC
TRBV9	TRBJ2-7	TRBD1	few	CASSVAGDSLYEQYF	TGTGCCAGCAGCGTAGCCGGGGACAGCCTCTACGAGCAGTACTTC
TRBV11-2	TRBJ2-3	.	.	CASSPDGGTDTQYF	TGTGCCAGCAGCCCAGACGGGGGCACAGATACGCAGTATTTT
TRBV10-2	TRBJ1-1	TRBD1	.	CASSGQGGAEAFF	TGCGCCAGCAGTGGACAGGGCGGCGCTGAAGCTTTCTTT
TRBV2	TRBJ2-7	TRBD2	.	CASTRDGEGQYF	TGTGCCAGCACCCGAGACGGGGAGGGGCAGTACTTC
TRBV2	TRBJ2-7	.	.	CASSRRNRDEQYF	TGTGCCAGCAGCCGCCGGAACAGGGACGAGCAGTACTTC
TRBV5-6	TRBJ2-1	.	.	CATIFGSGTGKWFF	.
TRBV7-8	TRBJ2-7	TRBD1	.	CASSPPGQGLYEQYF	TGTGCCAGCAGCCCTCCGGGACAGGGGCTGTACGAGCAGTACTTC
TRBV29-1	TRBJ2-2	TRBD2	.	CSVERSSGRAGELFF	TGCAGCGTTGAAAGGTCTAGCGGGAGGGCCGGGGAGCTGTTTTTT
TRBV20-1	TRBJ1-2	.	.	CSARIYGYTF	TGCAGTGCTAGGATTTATGGCTACACCTTC